What follows are 20 T cell receptor beta chains derived from one specimen sequenced in a study of T-cell reconstitution after alpha-beta-depleted transplantation in children. Unique molecular identifiers featured in how the TCRbeta library was prepared. In TCRdb, the PCR reads were re-called with MiXCR into one record per CDR3 protein. The repertoire holds fewer than 750,000 distinct CDR3 sequences, with roughly 30% as singletons. The sequenced sample was PBMCs, obtained before TCRalphabeta/CD19-depleted stem cell transplant. These receptors were obtained from a boy younger than two with Wiskott-Aldrich syndrome, due to receive a stem cell transplant.

This clonotype was counted only a few times. This sequence joins TRBV29-1 and TRBJ2-1, with TRBD2 matching over 11 bases. With 7 bases clipped from V and 6 bases from J, the junction kept 8 bases outside the gene matches. This CDR3 has 14 residues. The V gene's germline CDR1 is SQVTM and CDR2 ANQGSEA. The DNA of the CDR3 is TGCAGCGGTGTCCCGGGACTAGCGGTCAATGAGCAGTTCTTC. Its protein product is CSGVPGLAVNEQFF.

V and J are TRBV7-2 and TRBJ2-7; possible D gene TRBD2, 6 bases. The CDR3 totals 14 residues. The germline gives CDR1 SGHTA, CDR2 FQGNSA. The V end lost 6 bases, the J end lost 2 bases, and 14 bases lay between the germline ends. CDR3 region: CASSIAGSAYEQYF. The CDR3 DNA follows: TGTGCCAGCAGTATAGCCGGGAGTGCCTACGAGCAGTACTTC.

The chain joins TRBV11-2 to TRBJ2-3, with D tentatively TRBD1 or TRBD2 (5 bases each). Germline V CDR1 and CDR2: SGHAT, FQNNGV. The V gene lost 4 bases and the J gene lost 6 bases, with 17 bases spanning the gap. The CDR3 is 15 amino acids. DNA for the CDR3: TGTGCCAGCAGCTACGGGACGTCTGTCACGGATACGCAGTATTTT. Residues: CASSYGTSVTDTQYF.

The chain employs TRBV20-1 and TRBJ2-5; tentative D call: TRBD1 (5 bases). The CDR3 has 13 residues. From germline, CDR1 is DFQATT and CDR2 SNEGSKA (reference sequence). The V gene lost 3 bases and the J gene lost 4 bases, with 12 bases spanning the gap. CDR3 sequence: CSARVRVRETQYF. As DNA, the CDR3 is TGCAGTGCTAGGGTCAGGGTCCGAGAGACCCAGTACTTC.

The J gene is TRBJ2-7, the V gene TRBV20-1; TRBD1 matches 7 bases. The CDR3 loop spans 16 amino acids. Trimming cost V 4 bases and J 2 bases; bases outside gene matches: 14. Germline V lookup: CDR1 DFQATT, CDR2 SNEGSKA (reference sequence). The CDR3 sequence is CSANPNRGPRPYEQYF. The CDR3 nucleotides are TGCAGTGCTAACCCCAACAGGGGACCCCGACCCTACGAGCAGTACTTC.

J is TRBJ2-4 and V is TRBV5-1; 8 bases fit TRBD1. With V trimmed by 4 bases and J by 1 base, 4 bases remained unmatched. Germline V gene data show CDR1 as SGHRS and CDR2 as YFSETQ. The CDR3 sequence is 15 residues long. CDR3 sequence reads: CASSIGQGAKNIQYF. CDR3 coding DNA: TGCGCCAGCAGCATTGGACAGGGTGCCAAAAACATTCAGTACTTC.

V is TRBV12-3 or TRBV12-4 and J is TRBJ2-3; D gene unclear. Trimming stripped 3 bases from V and 6 bases from J, with 13 bases between. This CDR3 contains 14 residues. The DNA for the CDR3 is TGTGCCAGCAGTTTGGGCACAAAGGCTGATACGCAGTATTTT. Its translation: CASSLGTKADTQYF.

This clonotype has just a few counts. The chain employs TRBV20-1 and TRBJ2-7; D gene unclear. The V end lost 0 bases, the J end lost 0 bases, and 6 bases lay between the germline ends. The CDR3 extends over 13 amino acids. In germline, CDR1 is DFQATT, CDR2 SNEGSKA (reference sequence). The CDR3 sequence is CSAREIHSYEQYF. The CDR3 DNA reads as TGCAGTGCTAGAGAAATTCACTCCTACGAGCAGTACTTC.

The J gene is TRBJ1-1, the V gene TRBV12-3 or TRBV12-4, with unresolved D. This CDR3 has 12 residues. Deletions cut 5 bases from V and 2 bases from J, with 6 bases between. In DNA, the CDR3 is TGTGCCAGCAGTCCCGAAAACACTGAAGCTTTCTTT. It is translated as CASSPENTEAFF.

The gene calls are TRBV5-1 and TRBJ1-2, with a possible D match to TRBD1 (5 bases). The CDR3 sequence is 15 residues long. Trimming removed 1 base from V and 6 bases from J, with 16 bases in between. Looked up from germline, CDR1 is SGHRS and CDR2 is YFSETQ. The CDR3 bases are TGCGCCAGCAGCTTGCCGTTGGGGGGTAGGGATGGCTACACCTTC. As protein: CASSLPLGGRDGYTF.

The rearrangement links TRBV5-5 to TRBJ2-2; 8 bases fit TRBD1. Germline lookup yields CDR1 SGHKS and CDR2 YYEKEE (reference sequence). The CDR3 spans 16 residues. Unmatched junction bases numbered 8, after V lost 0 bases and J lost 7 bases. CDR3 nucleotides: TGTGCCAGCAGCTTGGCCTACGGAGGGACAGGCGGGGAGCTGTTTTTT. It specifies CASSLAYGGTGGELFF.

V is TRBV12-3 or TRBV12-4 and J is TRBJ1-6, with D possibly TRBD1 on 6 matching bases. The CDR3 loop spans 15 amino acids. V shed 6 bases and J shed 0 bases, with 9 bases lying between them. As DNA, the CDR3 is TGTGCCAGCAGGGGGGGCAGCTCCTATAATTCACCCCTCCACTTT. It specifies CASRGGSSYNSPLHF.

The chain is built from TRBV29-1 and TRBJ2-1; 12 bases line up with TRBD2. This CDR3 region has 15 residues. Germline V gene data show CDR1 as SQVTM and CDR2 as ANQGSEA. J gave up 2 bases and V 6 bases, and 5 bases lay outside the gene matches. The CDR3 is CSVARLAGAYNEQFF. CDR3 DNA sequence: TGCAGCGTGGCCCGACTAGCGGGGGCCTACAATGAGCAGTTCTTC.

This clonotype has more than one count but fewer than ten. This rearrangement joins TRBV29-1 to TRBJ2-3; D not resolved. Germline V lookup: CDR1 SQVTM, CDR2 ANQGSEA. The V end lost 4 bases, the J end lost 2 bases, and 13 bases lay between the germline ends. This CDR3 is 14 amino acids long. This CDR3 reads CSVGRSVPTDTQYF. The CDR3 coding sequence is TGCAGCGTTGGCCGTTCTGTACCCACAGATACGCAGTATTTT.

This clonotype has a handful of counts. V and J are TRBV5-1 and TRBJ2-1; 8 nucleotides match TRBD1. The CDR3 loop spans 14 amino acids. The germline V gene has CDR1 SGHRS and CDR2 YFSETQ. V trimming: 4 bases; J trimming: 6 bases; junction bases outside the gene matches: 6. Written as DNA, the CDR3 is TGCGCCAGCAGCCTGGGGACAGGCGCCAATGAGCAGTTCTTC. Its protein product is CASSLGTGANEQFF.

CDR3 bases: TGCAGTGCTACAGGGCTGGGAGAGACCCAGTACTTC. Protein product: CSATGLGETQYF. This chain connects TRBV20-1 to TRBJ2-5, with a weak D call TRBD1 (5 bases). The CDR3 spans 12 residues. Germline CDR1 reads DFQATT; CDR2 reads SNEGSKA (reference sequence). Trimming shortened V by 4 bases and J by 4 bases, and 10 bases separated the two germline ends.

J is TRBJ2-5 and V is TRBV12-3 or TRBV12-4; no clear D. This CDR3 contains 11 residues. Trimming shortened V by 5 bases and J by 10 bases, and 11 bases separated the two germline ends. The CDR3, as DNA: TGTGCCAGCAGTAACCAAGGGCTCCAGTACTTC. It encodes CASSNQGLQYF.

There are a few counts of this clonotype. This chain connects TRBV5-5 to TRBJ2-1; no firm D call. The CDR3 loop spans 15 amino acids. Trimming cost V 1 base and J 7 bases, with 15 bases left between them. CDR1 and CDR2 (germline): SGHKS, YYEKEE (reference sequence). The DNA for the CDR3 is TGTGCCAGCAGCTTGATAGGGCTGGGCAGGAATGAGCAGTTCTTC. The encoded protein is CASSLIGLGRNEQFF.

The V call is TRBV18, the J call TRBJ2-5, with 7 bases aligning to TRBD1. With V trimmed by 4 bases and J by 2 bases, 13 bases remained unmatched. Germline lookup yields CDR1 KGHSH and CDR2 LQKENI. CDR3 length equals 17 residues. CDR3 coding DNA: TGTGCCAGCTCACGACTAACAGGGGTTATCAGGCAAGAGACCCAGTACTTC. The encoded protein is CASSRLTGVIRQETQYF.

The chain is built from TRBV2 and TRBJ2-1, with D maybe TRBD1 (5 bases). Per germline, CDR1 SNHLY and CDR2 FYNNEI. The CDR3 has 16 amino acids. V gave up 4 bases and J gave up 0 bases, with 13 bases separating them. The CDR3 bases are TGTGCCAGCAGTGCTCGGACATTCGTCTCCTACAATGAGCAGTTCTTC. The encoded protein is CASSARTFVSYNEQFF.